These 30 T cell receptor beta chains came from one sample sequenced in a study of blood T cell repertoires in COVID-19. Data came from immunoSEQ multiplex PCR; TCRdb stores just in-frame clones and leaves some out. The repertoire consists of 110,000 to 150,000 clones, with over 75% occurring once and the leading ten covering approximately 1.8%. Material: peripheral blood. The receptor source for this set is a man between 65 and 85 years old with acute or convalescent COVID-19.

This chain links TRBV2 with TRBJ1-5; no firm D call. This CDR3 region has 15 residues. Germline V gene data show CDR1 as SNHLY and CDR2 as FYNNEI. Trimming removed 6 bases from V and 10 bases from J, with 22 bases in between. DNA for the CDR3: TGTGCCAGCAGACGCACTCGGACTGCTGGTATACCCCAGCATTTT. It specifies CASRRTRTAGIPQHF. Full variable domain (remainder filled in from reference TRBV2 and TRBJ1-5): EPEVTQTPSHQVTQMGQEVILRCVPISNHLYFYWYRQILGQKVEFLVSFYNNEISEKSEIFDDQFSVERPDGSNFTLKIRSTKLEDSAMYFCASRRTRTAGIPQHFGDGTRLSIL.

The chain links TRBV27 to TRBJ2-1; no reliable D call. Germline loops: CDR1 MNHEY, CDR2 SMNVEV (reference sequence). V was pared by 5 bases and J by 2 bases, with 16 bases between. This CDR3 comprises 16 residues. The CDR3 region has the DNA TGTGCCAGCAGTGAAAACAGACGACCGGCCTACAATGAGCAGTTCTTC. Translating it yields CASSENRRPAYNEQFF.

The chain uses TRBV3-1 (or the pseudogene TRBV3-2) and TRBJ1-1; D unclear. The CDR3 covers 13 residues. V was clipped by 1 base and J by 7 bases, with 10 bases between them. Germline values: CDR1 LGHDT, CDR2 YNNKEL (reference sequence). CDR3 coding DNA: TGTGCCAGCAGCCAAGCCTCGGCAGGTGAAGCTTTCTTT. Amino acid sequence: CASSQASAGEAFF.

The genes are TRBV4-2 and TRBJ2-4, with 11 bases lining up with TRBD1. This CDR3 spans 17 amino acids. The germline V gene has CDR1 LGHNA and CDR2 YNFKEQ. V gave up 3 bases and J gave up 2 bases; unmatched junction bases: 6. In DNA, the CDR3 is TGTGCCAGCAGCCAGCGGACAGGGGGCGTAACCAAAAACATTCAGTACTTC. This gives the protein CASSQRTGGVTKNIQYF.

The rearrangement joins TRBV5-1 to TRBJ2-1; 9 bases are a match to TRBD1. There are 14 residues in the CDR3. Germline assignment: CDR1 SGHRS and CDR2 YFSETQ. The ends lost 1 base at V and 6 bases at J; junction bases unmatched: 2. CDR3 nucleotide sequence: TGCGCCAGCAGCTTGCCGACAGGGGGCAATGAGCAGTTCTTC. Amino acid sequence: CASSLPTGGNEQFF.

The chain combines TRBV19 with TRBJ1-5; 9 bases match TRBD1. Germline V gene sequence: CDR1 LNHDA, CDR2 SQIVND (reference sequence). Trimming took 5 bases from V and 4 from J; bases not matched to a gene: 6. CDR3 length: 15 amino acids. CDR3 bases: TGTGCCAGTAGTGCCACAGGGGGCAGGAATCAGCCCCAGCATTTT. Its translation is CASSATGGRNQPQHF.

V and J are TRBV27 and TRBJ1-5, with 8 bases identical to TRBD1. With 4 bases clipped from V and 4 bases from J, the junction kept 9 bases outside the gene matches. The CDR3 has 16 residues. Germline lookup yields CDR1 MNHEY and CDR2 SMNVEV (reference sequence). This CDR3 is CASSSGQGLGNQPQHF. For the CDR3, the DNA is TGTGCCAGCAGTTCCGGACAGGGTTTAGGTAATCAGCCCCAGCATTTT.

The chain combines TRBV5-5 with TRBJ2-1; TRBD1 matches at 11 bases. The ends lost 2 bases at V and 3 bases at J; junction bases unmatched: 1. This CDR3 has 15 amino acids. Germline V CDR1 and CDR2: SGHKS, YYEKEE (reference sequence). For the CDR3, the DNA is TGTGCCAGCAGCTTCGGGACAGGGGGCTACAATGAGCAGTTCTTC. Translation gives CASSFGTGGYNEQFF. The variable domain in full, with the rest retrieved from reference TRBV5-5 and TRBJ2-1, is DAGVTQSPTHLIKTRGQQVTLRCSPISGHKSVSWYQQVLGQGPQFIFQYYEKEERGRGNFPDRFSARQFPNYSSELNVNALLLGDSALYLCASSFGTGGYNEQFFGPGTRLTVL.

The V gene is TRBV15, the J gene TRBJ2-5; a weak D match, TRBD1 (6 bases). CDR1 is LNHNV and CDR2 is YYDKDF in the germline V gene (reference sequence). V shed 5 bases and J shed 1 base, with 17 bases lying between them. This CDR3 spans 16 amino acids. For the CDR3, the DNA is TGTGCCACCAGCTTCCAGACAGGTGGATTCCAAGAGACCCAGTACTTC. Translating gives CATSFQTGGFQETQYF.

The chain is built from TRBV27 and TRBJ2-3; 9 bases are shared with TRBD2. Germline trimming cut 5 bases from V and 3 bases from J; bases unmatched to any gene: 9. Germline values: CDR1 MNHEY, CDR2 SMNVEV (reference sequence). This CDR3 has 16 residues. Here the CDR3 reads CASSGWVSGGTDTQYF. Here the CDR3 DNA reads TGTGCCAGCAGTGGATGGGTTAGCGGGGGAACAGATACGCAGTATTTT.

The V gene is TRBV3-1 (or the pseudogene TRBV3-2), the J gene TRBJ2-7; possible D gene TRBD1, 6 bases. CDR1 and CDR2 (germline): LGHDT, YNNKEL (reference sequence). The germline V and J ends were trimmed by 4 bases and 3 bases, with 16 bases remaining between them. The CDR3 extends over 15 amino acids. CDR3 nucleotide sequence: TGTGCCAGCAGCCGGGGGCCCTCTACCAACTACGAGCAGTACTTC. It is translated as CASSRGPSTNYEQYF.

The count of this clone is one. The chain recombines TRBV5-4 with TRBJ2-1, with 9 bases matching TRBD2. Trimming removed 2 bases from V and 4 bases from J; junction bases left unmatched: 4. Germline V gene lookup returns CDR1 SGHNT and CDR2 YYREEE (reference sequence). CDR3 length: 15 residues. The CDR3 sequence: CASSFPSGEYNEQFF. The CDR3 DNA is TGTGCCAGCAGCTTCCCTAGCGGGGAATACAATGAGCAGTTCTTC. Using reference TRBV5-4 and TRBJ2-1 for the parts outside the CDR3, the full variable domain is ETGVTQSPTHLIKTRGQQVTLRCSSQSGHNTVSWYQQALGQGPQFIFQYYREEENGRGNFPPRFSGLQFPNYSSELNVNALELDDSALYLCASSFPSGEYNEQFFGPGTRLTVL.

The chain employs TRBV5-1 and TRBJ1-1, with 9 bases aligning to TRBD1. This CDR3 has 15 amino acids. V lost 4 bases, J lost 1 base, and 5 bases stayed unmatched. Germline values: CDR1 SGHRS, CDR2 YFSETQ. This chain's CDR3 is CASSPRTGANTEAFF. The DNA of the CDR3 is TGCGCCAGCAGCCCCCGGACAGGGGCGAACACTGAAGCTTTCTTT.

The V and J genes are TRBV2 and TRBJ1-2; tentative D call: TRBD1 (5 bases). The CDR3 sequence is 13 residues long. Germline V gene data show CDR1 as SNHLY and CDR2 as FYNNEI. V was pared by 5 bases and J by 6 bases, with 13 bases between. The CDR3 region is CASSRQGVDGYTF. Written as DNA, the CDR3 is TGTGCCAGCAGTCGGCAGGGCGTTGATGGCTACACCTTC.

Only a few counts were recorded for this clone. The DNA for the CDR3 is TGTGCCAGCAGCCCCACCCTATATGGCTACACCTTC. Its protein product is CASSPTLYGYTF. This chain joins TRBV5-5 and TRBJ1-2; D not certain. The CDR3 covers 12 residues. The germline V and J ends were trimmed by 4 bases and 5 bases, with 9 bases remaining between them. Germline values: CDR1 SGHKS, CDR2 YYEKEE (reference sequence).

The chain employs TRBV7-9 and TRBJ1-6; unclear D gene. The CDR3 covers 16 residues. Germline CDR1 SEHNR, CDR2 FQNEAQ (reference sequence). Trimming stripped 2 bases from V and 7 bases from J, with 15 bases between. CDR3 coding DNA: TGTGCCAGCAGCTTACCCTCAATCGGCGGGAATTCACCCCTCCACTTT. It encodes CASSLPSIGGNSPLHF.

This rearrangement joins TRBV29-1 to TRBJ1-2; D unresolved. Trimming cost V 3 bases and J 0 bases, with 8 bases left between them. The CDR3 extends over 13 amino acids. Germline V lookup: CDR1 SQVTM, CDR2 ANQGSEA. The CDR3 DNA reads TGCAGCGTTGACAGGAAGACTAACTATGGCTACACCTTC. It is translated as CSVDRKTNYGYTF.

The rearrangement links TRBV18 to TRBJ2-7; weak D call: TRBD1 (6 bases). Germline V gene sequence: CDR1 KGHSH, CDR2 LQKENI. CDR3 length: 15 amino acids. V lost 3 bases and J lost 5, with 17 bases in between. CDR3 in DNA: TGTGCCAGCTCACCGGGCTCAGGGGTTTACAACGAGCAGTACTTC. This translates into CASSPGSGVYNEQYF.

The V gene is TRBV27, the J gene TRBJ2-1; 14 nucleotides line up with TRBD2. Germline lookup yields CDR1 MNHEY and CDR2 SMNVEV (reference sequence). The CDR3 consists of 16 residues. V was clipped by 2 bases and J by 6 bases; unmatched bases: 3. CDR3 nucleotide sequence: TGTGCCAGCAGTTTAGGGACTAGCGGGAGACTCAATGAGCAGTTCTTC. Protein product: CASSLGTSGRLNEQFF.

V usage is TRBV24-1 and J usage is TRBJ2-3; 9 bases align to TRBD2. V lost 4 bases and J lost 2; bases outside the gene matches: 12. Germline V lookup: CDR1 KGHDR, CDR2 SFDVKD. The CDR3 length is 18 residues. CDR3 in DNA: TGTGCCACCAGTGACCCGAAAGCAGCGGGGGGTCTCACAGATACGCAGTATTTT. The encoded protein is CATSDPKAAGGLTDTQYF.

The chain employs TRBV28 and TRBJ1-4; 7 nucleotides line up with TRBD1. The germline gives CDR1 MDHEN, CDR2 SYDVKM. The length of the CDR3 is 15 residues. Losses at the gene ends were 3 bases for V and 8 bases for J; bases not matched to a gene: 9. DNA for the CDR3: TGTGCCAGCAGTTTCACAGGGGCGCTGGAAGAAAAACTGTTTTTT. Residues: CASSFTGALEEKLFF.

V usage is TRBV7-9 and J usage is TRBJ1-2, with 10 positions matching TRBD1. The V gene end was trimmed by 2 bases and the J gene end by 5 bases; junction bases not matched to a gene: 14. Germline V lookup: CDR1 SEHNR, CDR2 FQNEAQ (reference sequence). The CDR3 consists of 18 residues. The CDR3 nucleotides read TGTGCCAGCAGCTTAAGGACAGGGGGAACATCAACGGGGTATGGCTACACCTTC. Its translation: CASSLRTGGTSTGYGYTF.

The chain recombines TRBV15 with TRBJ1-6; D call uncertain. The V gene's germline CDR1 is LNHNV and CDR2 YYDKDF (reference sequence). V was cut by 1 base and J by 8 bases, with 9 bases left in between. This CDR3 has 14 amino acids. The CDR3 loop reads CATSRVGRDSPLHF. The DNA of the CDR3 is TGTGCCACCAGCAGAGTTGGGAGGGATTCACCCCTCCACTTT.

CDR3 amino acids: CASSEPGFSGANVLTF. For the CDR3, the DNA is TGTGCCAGCAGTGAACCGGGATTCTCTGGGGCCAACGTCCTGACTTTC. V is TRBV6-1 and J is TRBJ2-6; possibly TRBD2 for D (5 bases). With 2 bases removed from V and 0 bases from J, the gap between germline ends came to 8 bases. Germline CDR1 and CDR2: MNHNS and SASEGT. The CDR3 spans 16 residues.

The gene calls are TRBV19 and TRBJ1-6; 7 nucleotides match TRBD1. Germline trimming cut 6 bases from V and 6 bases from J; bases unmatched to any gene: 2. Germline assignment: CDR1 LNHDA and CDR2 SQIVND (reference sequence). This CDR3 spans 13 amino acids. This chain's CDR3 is CASRGQLNSPLHF. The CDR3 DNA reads TGTGCCAGTAGGGGACAGCTTAATTCACCCCTCCACTTT.

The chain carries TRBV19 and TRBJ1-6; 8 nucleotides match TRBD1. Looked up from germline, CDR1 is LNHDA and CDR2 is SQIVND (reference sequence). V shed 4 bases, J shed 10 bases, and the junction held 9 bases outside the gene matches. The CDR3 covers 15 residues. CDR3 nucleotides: TGTGCCAGTAGTACCCGCCTGCCAGGGGGCTCACCCCTCCACTTT. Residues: CASSTRLPGGSPLHF.

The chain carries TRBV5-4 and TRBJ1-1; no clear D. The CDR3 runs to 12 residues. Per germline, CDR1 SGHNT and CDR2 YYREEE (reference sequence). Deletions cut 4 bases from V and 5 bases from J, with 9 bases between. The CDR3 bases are TGTGCCAGCAGCATCCGGGGAACTGAAGCTTTCTTT. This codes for CASSIRGTEAFF.

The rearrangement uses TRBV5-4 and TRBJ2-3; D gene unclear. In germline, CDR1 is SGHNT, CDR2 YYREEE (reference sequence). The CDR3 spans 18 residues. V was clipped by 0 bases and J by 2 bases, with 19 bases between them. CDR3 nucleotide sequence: TGTGCCAGCAGCTTGGCCGTTATGGCGGCGGCGCTCACAGATACGCAGTATTTT. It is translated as CASSLAVMAAALTDTQYF.

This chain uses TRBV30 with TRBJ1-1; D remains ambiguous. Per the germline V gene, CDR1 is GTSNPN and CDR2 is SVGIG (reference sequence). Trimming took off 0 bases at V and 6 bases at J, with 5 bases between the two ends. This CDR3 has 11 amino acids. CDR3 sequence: CAWSVISEAFF. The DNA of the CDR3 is TGTGCCTGGAGTGTAATCTCTGAAGCTTTCTTT.

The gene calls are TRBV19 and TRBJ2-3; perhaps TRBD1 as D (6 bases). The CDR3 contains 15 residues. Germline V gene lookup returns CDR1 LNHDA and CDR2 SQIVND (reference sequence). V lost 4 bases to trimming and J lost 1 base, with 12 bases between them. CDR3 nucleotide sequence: TGTGCCAGTAGTAACCCAAACAGGGGCACAGATACGCAGTATTTT. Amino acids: CASSNPNRGTDTQYF. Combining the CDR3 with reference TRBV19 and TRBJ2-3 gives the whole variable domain DGGITQSPKYLFRKEGQNVTLSCEQNLNHDAMYWYRQDPGQGLRLIYYSQIVNDFQKGDIAEGYSVSREKKESFPLTVTSAQKNPTAFYLCASSNPNRGTDTQYFGPGTRLTVL.